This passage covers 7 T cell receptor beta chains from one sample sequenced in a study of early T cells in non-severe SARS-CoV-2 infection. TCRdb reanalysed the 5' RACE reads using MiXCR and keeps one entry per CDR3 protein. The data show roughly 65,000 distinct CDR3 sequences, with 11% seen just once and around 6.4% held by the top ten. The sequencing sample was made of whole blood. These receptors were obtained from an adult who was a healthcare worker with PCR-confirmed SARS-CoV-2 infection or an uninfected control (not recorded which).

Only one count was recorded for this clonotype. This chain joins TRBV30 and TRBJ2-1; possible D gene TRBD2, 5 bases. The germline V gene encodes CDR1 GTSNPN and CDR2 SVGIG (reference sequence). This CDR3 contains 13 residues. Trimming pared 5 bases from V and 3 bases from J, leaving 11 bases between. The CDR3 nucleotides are TGTGCCTGGGCGGGCAGCGGCTACAATGAGCAGTTCTTC. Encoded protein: CAWAGSGYNEQFF.

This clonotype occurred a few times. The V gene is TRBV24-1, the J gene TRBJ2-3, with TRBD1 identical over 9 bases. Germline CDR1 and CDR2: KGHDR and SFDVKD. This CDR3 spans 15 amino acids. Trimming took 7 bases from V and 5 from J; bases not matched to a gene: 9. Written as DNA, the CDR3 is TGTGCCACCAGCCCCCGGGGACAGGGTAGAGATACGCAGTATTTT. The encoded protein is CATSPRGQGRDTQYF.

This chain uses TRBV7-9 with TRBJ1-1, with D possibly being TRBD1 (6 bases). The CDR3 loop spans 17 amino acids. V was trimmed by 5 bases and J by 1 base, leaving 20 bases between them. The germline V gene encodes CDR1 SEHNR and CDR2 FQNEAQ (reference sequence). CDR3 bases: TGTGCCAGCAGCCTACCTCCCGGAGGGGGAGGGAACACTGAAGCTTTCTTT. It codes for CASSLPPGGGGNTEAFF.

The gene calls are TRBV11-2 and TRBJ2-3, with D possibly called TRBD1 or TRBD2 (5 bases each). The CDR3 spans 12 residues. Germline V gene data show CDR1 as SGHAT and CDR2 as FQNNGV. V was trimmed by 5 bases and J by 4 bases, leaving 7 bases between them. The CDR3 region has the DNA TGTGCCAGCAGCGGGGGTCCAGATACGCAGTATTTT. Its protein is CASSGGPDTQYF. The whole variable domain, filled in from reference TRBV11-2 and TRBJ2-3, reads EAGVAQSPRYKIIEKRQSVAFWCNPISGHATLYWYQQILGQGPKLLIQFQNNGVVDDSQLPKDRFSAERLKGVDSTLKIQPAKLEDSAVYLCASSGGPDTQYFGPGTRLTVL.

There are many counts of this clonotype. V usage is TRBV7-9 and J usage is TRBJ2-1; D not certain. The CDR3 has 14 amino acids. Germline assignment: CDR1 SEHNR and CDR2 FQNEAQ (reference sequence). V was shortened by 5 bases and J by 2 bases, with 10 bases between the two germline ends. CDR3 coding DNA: TGTGCCAGCAGCCTCCCTGGGGCCTACAATGAGCAGTTCTTC. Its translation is CASSLPGAYNEQFF. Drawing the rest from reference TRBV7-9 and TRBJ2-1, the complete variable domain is DTGVSQNPRHKITKRGQNVTFRCDPISEHNRLYWYRQTLGQGPEFLTYFQNEAQLEKSRLLSDRFSAERPKGSFSTLEIQRTEQGDSAMYLCASSLPGAYNEQFFGPGTRLTVL.

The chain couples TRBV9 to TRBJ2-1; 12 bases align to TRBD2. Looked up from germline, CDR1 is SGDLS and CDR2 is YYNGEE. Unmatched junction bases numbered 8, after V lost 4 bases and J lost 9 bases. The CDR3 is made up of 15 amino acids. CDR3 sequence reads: CASSPMTSGSREQFF. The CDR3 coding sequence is TGTGCCAGCAGCCCGATGACTAGCGGGAGTCGTGAGCAGTTCTTC.

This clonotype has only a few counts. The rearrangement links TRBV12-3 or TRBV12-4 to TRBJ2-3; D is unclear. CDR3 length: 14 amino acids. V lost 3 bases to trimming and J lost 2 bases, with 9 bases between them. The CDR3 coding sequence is TGTGCCAGCAGTTTTATTTCCCCCACAGATACGCAGTATTTT. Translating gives CASSFISPTDTQYF.